These T cell receptor beta chains were read from a single sample in a study of OX40 agonist ivuxolimab in advanced cancers. Clones were read by immunoSEQ multiplex PCR, and TCRdb kept only the in-frame ones, dropping some. The sample carries 65,000 to 90,000 clones, more than 75% recorded once. The material was CD4+ or CD8+ T cells sorted from blood, obtained in a trial of the OX40 agonist ivuxolimab. These receptors were collected from an adult with an advanced solid tumor such as melanoma, head and neck, liver or kidney cancer. The CDR3 runs from the conserved cysteine through the conserved F or W. Fields, in order: V gene, J gene, D gene, clone size, CDR3 protein. A D gene is named only where the DNA matches it firmly. Only part of the rows carry a size: once, few, many, or a class if the clone is expanded.

>TRBV5-1|TRBJ1-1|NA|NA
CASSYQGQNTEAFF
>TRBV7-9|TRBJ2-1|NA|NA
CASSLVWGSYNEQFF
>TRBV12-5|TRBJ2-5|NA|NA
CASGLSVQETQYF
>TRBV9|TRBJ2-5|NA|NA
CASSPRPGFQETQYF
>TRBV2|TRBJ1-4|TRBD1|NA
CASSEGEGAGEKLFF
>TRBV7-8|TRBJ2-5|TRBD1|NA
CASSQGQGTGQETQYF
>TRBV10-3|TRBJ1-5|NA|NA
CAISESEFSNQPQHF
>TRBV5-4|TRBJ1-1|NA|NA
CASSPDGGRNTEAFF
>TRBV28|TRBJ1-2|TRBD1|NA
CASLDRARYGYTF
>TRBV9|TRBJ2-5|TRBD2|NA
CASSASGGETQYF
>TRBV28|TRBJ1-2|NA|few
CASRPGGYGYTF
>TRBV5-6|TRBJ2-3|NA|NA
CASSFQERDTQYF
>TRBV20-1|TRBJ1-2|NA|NA
CSARGGAGYTF
>TRBV14|TRBJ2-5|NA|NA
CASSPIATETQYF
>TRBV15|TRBJ1-5|TRBD1|NA
CATSRGTGDQPQHF
>TRBV28|TRBJ2-7|NA|once
CASSSSSPSPYEQYF
>TRBV14|TRBJ2-5|TRBD2|few
CASSQQTSGGETQYF
>TRBV5-1|TRBJ2-3|NA|NA
CASSSGGVLSTDTQYF
>TRBV7-6|TRBJ2-7|TRBD2|NA
CASSLVAATSGAESYEQYF
>TRBV15|TRBJ1-5|NA|NA
CATSREQGRQPQHF
>TRBV10-3|TRBJ2-7|NA|NA
CAISESGAGSYEQYF
>TRBV29-1|TRBJ2-7|TRBD2|NA
CSVRTSGNYEQYF
>TRBV5-1|TRBJ1-2|NA|NA
CASSLVAGTNYGYTF
>TRBV5-1|TRBJ2-5|TRBD2|NA
CASSPREAGAAKYF
>TRBV7-2|TRBJ2-7|TRBD1|once
CASSPRQGRYEQYF
>TRBV2|TRBJ2-5|NA|once
CASRRETQYF
>TRBV18|TRBJ1-2|NA|few
CASSRELYGYTF
>TRBV11-2|TRBJ2-7|NA|once
CASSVRGGLTQSSYEQYF
>TRBV9|TRBJ2-3|NA|NA
CASSVEDREEQYF
>TRBV7-9|TRBJ1-1|NA|NA
CASSLTLAGTEAFF
>TRBV19|TRBJ2-6|NA|NA
CASSHGGGGGVAGANVLTF
>TRBV5-1|TRBJ2-5|NA|NA
CASSPNTGLRETQYF
>TRBV27|TRBJ1-1|TRBD1|NA
CASSYRGSGTEAFF
>TRBV28|TRBJ1-2|NA|NA
CASSLSTRGGGYTF
>TRBV5-1|TRBJ2-1|NA|NA
CASSLILGRNEQFF
>TRBV4-3|TRBJ2-5|TRBD1|NA
CASSLLGRGLMETQYF
>TRBV18|TRBJ1-5|TRBD1|NA
CASSPQGGGGGGEPQHF
>TRBV10-3|TRBJ1-2|NA|NA
CAISESFFRNRVDYGYTF
>TRBV5-5|TRBJ1-2|TRBD1|NA
CASSLDPGQYYGYTF
>TRBV27|TRBJ2-1|NA|NA
CASSRDRTYNEQFF
>TRBV5-1|TRBJ2-7|TRBD2|NA
CASSLALGGGSSYEQYF
>TRBV7-8|TRBJ2-5|TRBD1|NA
CASSIGGETQYF
>TRBV7-2|TRBJ1-6|NA|NA
CASSLTQLSSPLHF
>TRBV2|TRBJ1-3|TRBD1|NA
CASSEERQGAIYF
>TRBV2|TRBJ2-3|TRBD2|NA
CASARSASGGATDTQYF
>TRBV9|TRBJ1-1|TRBD1|NA
CASSTRTGGTEAFF
>TRBV28|TRBJ1-1|NA|few
CASSDHRNTEAFF
>TRBV7-9|TRBJ2-1|TRBD1|NA
CASSFQQGNEQFF
>TRBV4-3|TRBJ1-1|NA|once
CASRINRQNTEAFF
>TRBV7-9|TRBJ2-7|NA|NA
CASSLVGYEQYF
>TRBV6-6|TRBJ2-3|NA|NA
CASTRGTDTQYF
>TRBV7-2|TRBJ1-2|TRBD1|once
CASGYPGTVYGYTF
>TRBV7-2|TRBJ1-2|TRBD1|NA
CASSPDRGRGYTF
>TRBV7-8|TRBJ2-5|NA|NA
CASSFLGEQYF
>TRBV27|TRBJ2-2|NA|NA
CASTSWGRGTGELFF
>TRBV15|TRBJ1-2|NA|NA
CATSRDSGGRFYGYTF
>TRBV6-5|TRBJ2-6|NA|NA
CASRRDNPGANVLTF